What follows are 2 T cell receptor beta chains derived from one specimen sequenced in a study of blood T cells in healthy people across ages. A J-beta primer mix and a sample-barcoded 5' primer were used in a second PCR of roughly 6 to 11 cycles. TCRdb re-called the 5' RACE reads through MiXCR, storing one row per CDR3 protein. The data hold hundreds of thousands of distinct CDR3 sequences, with more than 20% observed a single time. The same data also contributed to another study, on T cells of mothers and their children.

The sample consisted of blood. The receptors here all came from a boy between 10 and 17 years old in good health.

This clonotype turned up a few times. The chain employs TRBV7-3 and TRBJ2-2; possibly TRBD1 for D (6 bases). The CDR3 has 18 residues. V was clipped by 1 base and J by 1 base, with 16 bases between them. The V gene's germline CDR1 is SGHTA and CDR2 FQGTGA. CDR3 sequence: CASSLNSQGSLNTGELFF. CDR3 sequence (DNA): TGTGCCAGCAGCTTAAATTCCCAGGGGAGTTTGAACACCGGGGAGCTGTTTTTT. Supplemented by reference TRBV7-3 and TRBJ2-2, the full variable domain reads GAGVSQTPSNKVTEKGKYVELRCDPISGHTALYWYRQSLGQGPEFLIYFQGTGAADDSGLPNDRFFAVRPEGSVSTLKIQRTERGDSAVYLCASSLNSQGSLNTGELFFGEGSRLTVL.

The V gene is TRBV9, the J gene TRBJ2-2, with 12 positions matching TRBD1. CDR3 size: 16 residues. CDR1 and CDR2 from the germline V gene are SGDLS and YYNGEE. The trim removed 4 bases at V and 7 bases at J, leaving 8 bases unmatched. In DNA, the CDR3 is TGTGCCAGCAGCACTGGGGACAGGGGGCTTAGCGGGGAGCTGTTTTTT. Its translation is CASSTGDRGLSGELFF.